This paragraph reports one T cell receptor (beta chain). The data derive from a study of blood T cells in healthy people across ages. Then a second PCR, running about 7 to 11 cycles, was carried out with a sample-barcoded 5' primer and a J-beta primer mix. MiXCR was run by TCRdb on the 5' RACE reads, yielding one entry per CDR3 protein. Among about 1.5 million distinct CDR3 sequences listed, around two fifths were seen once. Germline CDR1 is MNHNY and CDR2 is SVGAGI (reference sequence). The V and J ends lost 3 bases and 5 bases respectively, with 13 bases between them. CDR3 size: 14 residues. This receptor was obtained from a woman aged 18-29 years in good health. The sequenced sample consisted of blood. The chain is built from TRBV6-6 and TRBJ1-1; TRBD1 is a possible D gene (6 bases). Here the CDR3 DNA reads TGTGCCAGCAGTTATCGCGGGGGCGCAACTGAAGCTTTCTTT. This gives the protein CASSYRGGATEAFF.